A single sample gave rise to the 18 T cell receptor beta chains below, sequenced in a study of T cells in Graves' hyperthyroidism and ophthalmopathy. Amplified TCR beta CDR3 regions came from RNA transcripts. With the HTBI primer set, the TCR CDR3 went through a first round of RT-PCR. Via MiXCR, TCRdb re-called the multiplex PCR reads, giving one row per CDR3 protein. The table shows hundreds of thousands of distinct CDR3 sequences, with over 12% occurring only once. Specimen: blood. Receptors originate from a middle-aged woman with Graves' ophthalmopathy.

This clonotype was picked up many times. This chain uses TRBV19 with TRBJ2-7, with 8 bases fitting TRBD2. There are 14 residues in the CDR3. V was clipped by 8 bases and J by 0 bases; unmatched bases: 6. Germline V gene lookup returns CDR1 LNHDA and CDR2 SQIVND (reference sequence). DNA for the CDR3: TGTGCCAGTTCCAGACTAGCGAGCTCCTACGAGCAGTACTTC. As protein: CASSRLASSYEQYF.

The table lists this clonotype with many counts. The rearrangement joins TRBV7-2 to TRBJ2-7; D is possibly TRBD2 (6 bases). Germline-derived CDR1 and CDR2 are SGHTA and FQGNSA. The CDR3 runs to 20 residues. Trimming pared 5 bases from V and 6 bases from J, leaving 35 bases between. The CDR3 bases are TGTGCCAGCAGCGGTGCGTGGGACTCGCGTTTAAGTCCGCGGACGGTCGAGCAGTACTTC. It encodes CASSGAWDSRLSPRTVEQYF.

The chain couples TRBV20-1 to TRBJ1-1; D gene unclear. Germline V gene sequence: CDR1 DFQATT, CDR2 SNEGSKA (reference sequence). The V end lost 3 bases, the J end lost 0 bases, and 17 bases lay between the germline ends. The CDR3 covers 16 residues. This CDR3 is CSASSESLLMNTEAFF. For the CDR3, the DNA is TGCAGTGCTAGCAGTGAGAGCTTACTCATGAACACTGAAGCTTTCTTT.

V usage is TRBV14 and J usage is TRBJ2-2, with 7 bases aligning to TRBD2. The germline V gene encodes CDR1 SGHDN and CDR2 FVKESK. J gave up 8 bases and V 4 bases, and 13 bases lay outside the gene matches. This CDR3 spans 16 amino acids. CDR3 in amino acids: CASSRRGSRNIGELFF. The DNA for the CDR3 is TGTGCCAGCAGCCGCCGCGGGAGTCGGAACATAGGGGAGCTGTTTTTT.

The chain couples TRBV28 to TRBJ1-1, with 9 bases lining up with TRBD1. Germline CDR1 and CDR2: MDHEN and SYDVKM. After removal of 4 bases from V and 0 bases from J, the junction contained 3 bases not matched to a gene. The CDR3 has 15 residues. The CDR3 DNA is TGTGCCAGCAGTTGGTGGACAGGGGTGAACACTGAAGCTTTCTTT. It encodes CASSWWTGVNTEAFF.

This clonotype was detected only a few times. The chain uses TRBV6-5 and TRBJ2-7; a weak D match, TRBD2 (5 bases). Germline V gene sequence: CDR1 MNHEY, CDR2 SVGAGI. The CDR3 length is 13 residues. V lost 4 bases and J 7 bases, leaving 14 bases between the germline ends. The CDR3 DNA is TGTGCCAGCAGTTTTCCCGGGGTGGGGGAGCAGTACTTC. Amino acid sequence: CASSFPGVGEQYF.

This clonotype showed up many times. This chain uses TRBV7-2 with TRBJ2-5; TRBD1 might be the D (6 bases). Germline V gene data show CDR1 as SGHTA and CDR2 as FQGNSA. This CDR3 is built from 14 residues. Trimming pared 2 bases from V and 8 bases from J, leaving 15 bases between. CDR3 in DNA: TGTGCCAGCAGCTTATTAGGGGGTGGGGATACCCAGTACTTC. Translated, it gives CASSLLGGGDTQYF.

V gene TRBV11-2 combines with J gene TRBJ2-1; TRBD1 might be the D (7 bases). Trimming removed 5 bases at V and 16 bases at J, with 24 bases between. The CDR3 extends over 14 amino acids. Germline V gene data show CDR1 as SGHAT and CDR2 as FQNNGV. The CDR3 region is CASSPGETPDRSFF. The CDR3, as DNA: TGTGCCAGCAGCCCGGGGGAAACCCCGGACAGGTCTTTCTTC.

This clonotype was detected many times. The J gene is TRBJ1-2, the V gene TRBV6-4; D unclear. The ends were cut back, 10 bases at V and 0 bases at J, with 18 bases in the middle. Germline V gene sequence: CDR1 MRHNA, CDR2 SNTAGT. The CDR3 is 15 amino acids. CDR3 loop: CANSRNNATNYGYTF. The DNA for the CDR3 is TGTGCCAACTCGAGGAACAACGCAACTAACTATGGCTACACCTTC.

This clonotype was seen repeatedly, ten times or more. The rearrangement joins TRBV20-1 to TRBJ1-5, with D unresolved. CDR1 DFQATT and CDR2 SNEGSKA come from the germline V gene (reference sequence). The CDR3 has 12 residues. The V gene lost 6 bases and the J gene lost 2 bases, with 8 bases spanning the gap. The CDR3 DNA sequence: TGCAGTGCGTCAGGAGGCAATCAGCCCCAGCATTTT. Protein sequence: CSASGGNQPQHF.

This clonotype has ten or more counts. J is TRBJ1-2 and V is TRBV2; D may be TRBD1 (6 bases). The V end lost 5 bases, the J end lost 3 bases, and 13 bases lay between the germline ends. The CDR3 covers 14 residues. The germline V gene encodes CDR1 SNHLY and CDR2 FYNNEI. The chain's CDR3 is CASSSQYRDYGYTF. CDR3 DNA sequence: TGTGCCAGCAGTTCACAATACAGGGACTATGGCTACACCTTC.

At least ten counts were recorded for this clonotype. The chain carries TRBV29-1 and TRBJ1-2, with no clear D. Germline lookup yields CDR1 SQVTM and CDR2 ANQGSEA. The ends were cut back, 8 bases at V and 4 bases at J, with 20 bases in the middle. The CDR3 consists of 14 residues. This CDR3 reads CSTQDSRRGYGYTF. DNA of the CDR3: TGCAGCACCCAGGACTCTCGGAGAGGCTATGGCTACACCTTC.

This clonotype was detected only a few times. V is TRBV15 and J is TRBJ2-1; TRBD1 matches at 8 bases. The CDR3 spans 15 residues. Unmatched junction bases numbered 9, after V lost 2 bases and J lost 9 bases. Germline assignment: CDR1 LNHNV and CDR2 YYDKDF (reference sequence). The CDR3 here is CATSRITGTGSEQFF. Written as DNA, the CDR3 is TGTGCCACCAGCAGAATCACCGGGACAGGAAGTGAGCAGTTCTTC.

This clonotype was counted many times. The V gene is TRBV28, the J gene TRBJ2-7, with D perhaps TRBD1 (6 bases). V was clipped by 6 bases and J by 5 bases, with 20 bases between them. CDR1 MDHEN and CDR2 SYDVKM come from the germline V gene. The CDR3 runs 15 residues. CDR3 DNA: TGTGCCAGCAGCGCTGCCCTGACAGGTTCGGACGAGCAGTACTTC. Its translation is CASSAALTGSDEQYF.

V usage is TRBV18 and J usage is TRBJ1-3, with a weak D call TRBD1 (5 bases). V shed 2 bases and J shed 4 bases, with 9 bases lying between them. The CDR3 consists of 14 residues. Per the germline V gene, CDR1 is KGHSH and CDR2 is LQKENI. CDR3: CASSPGTEGNTIYF. In DNA, the CDR3 is TGTGCCAGCTCACCAGGGACGGAAGGAAACACCATATATTTT.

This clonotype came up many times. The CDR3 DNA reads TGTGCCAGCACCGACGGGGGAGGGACTGGCTACACCTTC. Protein sequence: CASTDGGGTGYTF. The V and J genes are TRBV6-2 or TRBV6-3 and TRBJ1-2; weak D call: TRBD1 (5 bases). Trimming removed 7 bases at V and 7 bases at J, with 16 bases between. Germline V gives CDR1 MNHEY, CDR2 SVGEGT. The CDR3 has 13 residues.

This clonotype was detected ten times or more. The chain links TRBV28 to TRBJ1-2, with TRBD1 matching 8 bases. The J segment lost 6 bases and the V segment lost 4 bases, leaving 16 bases of the junction unmatched. The CDR3 covers 17 residues. Germline CDR1 is MDHEN and CDR2 is SYDVKM. CDR3 sequence: CASSSLRDRSLSDGYTF. Here the CDR3 DNA reads TGTGCCAGCAGTTCTCTCCGGGACAGGTCCTTATCAGATGGCTACACCTTC.

This clonotype was seen only a few times. This chain joins TRBV7-2 and TRBJ2-5; D possibly corresponds to TRBD1 (6 bases). This CDR3 has 14 residues. Deletions cut 1 base from V and 5 bases from J, with 11 bases between. Germline V gene data show CDR1 as SGHTA and CDR2 as FQGNSA. The chain's CDR3 is CASSLGSQGETQYF. The CDR3 DNA is TGTGCCAGCAGCTTAGGTTCCCAGGGGGAGACCCAGTACTTC. Together with reference TRBV7-2 and TRBJ2-5, the CDR3 gives the full variable domain: GAGVSQSPSNKVTEKGKDVELRCDPISGHTALYWYRQSLGQGLEFLIYFQGNSAPDKSGLPSDRFSAERTGGSVSTLTIQRTQQEDSAVYLCASSLGSQGETQYFGPGTRLLVL.